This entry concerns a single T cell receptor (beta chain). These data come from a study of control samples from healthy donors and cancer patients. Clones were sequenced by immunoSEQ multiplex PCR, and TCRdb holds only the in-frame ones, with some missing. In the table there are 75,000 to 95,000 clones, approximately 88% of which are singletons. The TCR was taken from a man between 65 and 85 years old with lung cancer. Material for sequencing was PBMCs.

CDR3 amino acids: CASSYLGPTDTQYF. CDR3 sequence (DNA): TGTGCCAGCAGTTACTTGGGCCCCACAGATACGCAGTATTTT. The chain has TRBV6-5 and TRBJ2-3; unclear D gene. Germline lookup yields CDR1 MNHEY and CDR2 SVGAGI. Trimming stripped 1 base from V and 2 bases from J, with 7 bases between. The CDR3 totals 14 residues.